What follows are 11 T cell receptor beta chains derived from one specimen sequenced in a study of human T cells and chemical hapten exposure. Time point of the sample: patch test 2, 6 weeks after DPC sensitization. Treatment noted: therapeutic diphenylcyclopropenone sensitization with weekly scalp DPC. TCRdb processed the RACE reads anew with MiXCR; each CDR3 protein has one entry. The top ten hold less than 2.5% of the sample, which has tens of thousands of distinct CDR3 sequences, roughly 11% seen once. Here the sequenced sample was whole blood, taken in connection with sensitization to the hapten diphenylcyclopropenone (DPC). The receptors were gathered from a man between 40 and 49 years old with alopecia areata. Some clones in this sample may be carry-over from other donors' samples.

This clonotype was counted between two and nine times. This sequence joins TRBV9 and TRBJ1-3; D not resolved. The germline V and J ends were trimmed by 1 base and 0 bases, with 5 bases remaining between them. Germline CDR1 SGDLS, CDR2 YYNGEE. The CDR3 is 14 residues long. The CDR3 DNA reads TGTGCCAGCAGCGTAAGAGCCTCTGGAAACACCATATATTTT. Translating it yields CASSVRASGNTIYF.

The V call is TRBV7-2, the J call TRBJ2-2, with D possibly TRBD1 on 6 matching bases. Germline lookup yields CDR1 SGHTA and CDR2 FQGNSA. The CDR3 spans 13 residues. The V and J ends lost 5 bases and 6 bases respectively, with 10 bases between them. The chain's CDR3 is CASSRPGAGELFF. The CDR3 DNA follows: TGTGCCAGCAGCCGTCCAGGGGCCGGGGAGCTGTTTTTT.

This clonotype was counted between two and nine times. The chain carries TRBV6-2 or TRBV6-3 and TRBJ2-5, with 8 bases lining up with TRBD1. The CDR3 consists of 12 residues. Germline lookup yields CDR1 MNHEY and CDR2 SVGEGT. The trim removed 5 bases at V and 7 bases at J, leaving 3 bases unmatched. The CDR3 DNA sequence: TGTGCCAGCAGTGCCCAGGGGGCGACCCAGTACTTC. It encodes CASSAQGATQYF.

This rearrangement joins TRBV7-9 to TRBJ2-4, with D hard to call. Germline V gene data show CDR1 as SEHNR and CDR2 as FQNEAQ (reference sequence). Trimming pared 5 bases from V and 1 base from J, leaving 21 bases between. This CDR3 contains 18 residues. CDR3 DNA: TGTGCCAGCAGCCCCAATTGGTGGAGCTCGTCGGCCAAAAACATTCAGTACTTC. Its translation: CASSPNWWSSSAKNIQYF.

This clonotype was seen more than once but under ten times. The rearrangement uses TRBV27 and TRBJ2-3, with TRBD2 matching over 8 bases. Trimming cost V 4 bases and J 1 base; bases outside gene matches: 10. CDR1 is MNHEY and CDR2 is SMNVEV in the germline V gene (reference sequence). The CDR3 consists of 17 residues. CDR3 DNA: TGTGCCAGCAGTTCCAATTTACAAGCGGGGGGCACAGATACGCAGTATTTT. Its translation is CASSSNLQAGGTDTQYF.

This clonotype turned up a few times. The chain links TRBV24-1 to TRBJ2-1, with 8 nucleotides matching TRBD2. There are 15 residues in the CDR3. The V segment lost 6 bases and the J segment 1 base; nucleotides outside the gene matches: 4. Germline CDR1 reads KGHDR; CDR2 reads SFDVKD. CDR3 coding DNA: TGTGCCACCAGTACAACGGGAGGGTCCTACAATGAGCAGTTCTTC. Encoded protein: CATSTTGGSYNEQFF.

A few counts support this clonotype. The V call is TRBV3-1, the J call TRBJ2-6, with 8 bases fitting TRBD1. The germline gives CDR1 LGHDT, CDR2 YNNKEL (reference sequence). The CDR3 has 19 residues. After removal of 0 bases from V and 0 bases from J, the junction contained 7 bases not matched to a gene. In DNA, the CDR3 is TGTGCCAGCAGCCAAGATATCGGCAGGGGGCCCTCTGGGGCCAACGTCCTGACTTTC. It codes for CASSQDIGRGPSGANVLTF.

The chain uses TRBV7-9 and TRBJ2-1, with 7 positions matching TRBD1. CDR3 length: 20 residues. V was clipped by 3 bases and J by 0 bases; unmatched bases: 17. CDR1 and CDR2 (germline): SEHNR, FQNEAQ (reference sequence). In nucleotides, the CDR3 is TGTGCCAGCAGCTTCCCACTAGGGGGCATGAGCGAACGCTCCTACAATGAGCAGTTCTTC. Translated, it gives CASSFPLGGMSERSYNEQFF.

This clonotype was seen only a few times. The J gene is TRBJ2-7, the V gene TRBV20-1; D remains unclear. V shed 0 bases and J shed 1 base, with 7 bases lying between them. This CDR3 is 13 amino acids long. In germline, CDR1 is DFQATT, CDR2 SNEGSKA (reference sequence). The CDR3 DNA is TGCAGTGCTAGAGAGTCCGGGTCCTACGAGCAGTACGTC. Its translation: CSARESGSYEQYV.

This chain joins TRBV19 and TRBJ1-5, with 7 nucleotides matching TRBD1. CDR3 length: 14 amino acids. V shed 9 bases, J shed 5 bases, and the junction held 10 bases outside the gene matches. Germline V lookup: CDR1 LNHDA, CDR2 SQIVND (reference sequence). CDR3 in amino acids: CASRLQGGDQPQHF. Here the CDR3 DNA reads TGTGCCAGCAGACTGCAGGGGGGGGATCAGCCCCAGCATTTT.

The chain employs TRBV27 and TRBJ2-3; D is perhaps TRBD1 (5 bases). The CDR3 contains 14 residues. CDR1 is MNHEY and CDR2 is SMNVEV in the germline V gene (reference sequence). The V and J ends lost 6 bases and 1 base respectively, with 11 bases between them. The CDR3 loop reads CASSDSIRTDTQYF. The CDR3 DNA reads as TGTGCCAGCAGCGACAGCATTCGCACAGATACGCAGTATTTT.